The rows below give T cell receptor beta chains drawn from one sample of a study of T cell changes during pregnancy in multiple sclerosis. Libraries were prepared by immunoSEQ multiplex PCR; TCRdb keeps only in-frame clonotypes and omits some of them. The sample lists some 94,000 clones; more than 85% were seen once. The sequencing here drew on peripheral blood, taken in the first trimester of pregnancy. The origin of the receptors is a female donor with multiple sclerosis, enrolled in a pregnancy study. Each CDR3 is given with its conserved first and last residue. A D gene is named only where the DNA matches it firmly. Only part of the rows carry a size: once, few, many, or a class if the clone is expanded.

D gene | J gene | clone size | V gene | CDR3 protein | CDR3 DNA
- | TRBJ2-7 | - | TRBV9 | CASSTVLGGEQYF | TGTGCCAGCAGCACCGTTCTAGGGGGCGAGCAGTACTTC
- | TRBJ2-7 | - | TRBV6-6 | CASSYAGAYDEQYF | TGTGCCAGCAGTTACGCGGGCGCCTATGACGAGCAGTACTTC
- | TRBJ2-5 | - | TRBV30 | CAWRAQETQYF | TGTGCCTGGAGAGCCCAAGAGACCCAGTACTTC
- | TRBJ1-5 | - | TRBV28 | CASWTGNQPQHF | TGTGCCAGCTGGACAGGCAATCAGCCCCAGCATTTT
TRBD2 | TRBJ2-7 | - | TRBV7-9 | CASSAGTSGSYEQYF | TGTGCCAGCAGCGCTGGGACTAGCGGCTCCTACGAGCAGTACTTC
- | TRBJ1-5 | - | TRBV27 | CASSLTGENQPQHF | TGTGCCAGCAGTTTGACCGGAGAGAATCAGCCCCAGCATTTT
- | TRBJ1-1 | - | TRBV25-1 | CASQGILNTEAFF | TGTGCCAGCCAGGGCATCTTGAACACTGAAGCTTTCTTT
TRBD2 | TRBJ2-7 | - | TRBV28 | CASSATSVLSSCEQYF | TGTGCCAGCAGTGCGACTAGCGTCCTCAGCTCCTGCGAGCAGTACTTC
TRBD1 | TRBJ1-1 | - | TRBV30 | CAWSKRDRNTEAFF | TGTGCCTGGAGTAAGAGGGACAGGAACACTGAAGCTTTCTTT
- | TRBJ2-7 | once | TRBV19 | CASGPGGGPYEQYF | TGTGCCAGTGGACCCGGTGGGGGCCCCTACGAGCAGTACTTC
TRBD1 | TRBJ2-1 | - | TRBV6-1 | CASSEGAGGDEQFF | TGTGCCAGCAGTGAAGGGGCAGGGGGCGATGAGCAGTTCTTC
TRBD2 | TRBJ2-7 | - | TRBV11-2 | CASSMGLAGASSYEQYF | TGTGCCAGCAGCATGGGACTAGCGGGAGCAAGCTCCTACGAGCAGTACTTC
- | TRBJ2-3 | - | TRBV11-2 | CASSASGTSTDTQYF | TGTGCCAGCAGCGCCTCGGGGACTAGCACAGATACGCAGTATTTT
TRBD2 | TRBJ2-5 | once | TRBV7-2 | CASSLVSGKEETQYF | TGTGCCAGCAGCTTAGTTAGCGGGAAGGAGGAGACCCAGTACTTC
- | TRBJ2-5 | - | TRBV4-2 | CASSQAETQYF | TGTGCCAGCAGCCAAGCTGAGACCCAGTACTTC
- | TRBJ1-2 | - | TRBV30 | CAWSGGDYGYTF | TGTGCCTGGAGTGGGGGGGACTATGGCTACACCTTC
- | TRBJ1-5 | - | TRBV6-4 | CASSDSGSHISAQPQHF | TGTGCCAGCAGTGACTCGGGGAGTCACATAAGCGCTCAGCCCCAGCATTTT
- | TRBJ2-1 | once | TRBV13 | CASSFAPNSEQFF | TGTGCCAGCAGCTTTGCTCCCAACAGTGAGCAGTTCTTC
- | TRBJ2-2 | - | TRBV6-6 | CASSYGGGRTGELFF | TGTGCCAGCAGTTATGGCGGAGGGCGGACCGGGGAGCTGTTTTTT
TRBD1 | TRBJ2-7 | - | TRBV7-9 | CASSLGQGADYEQYF | TGTGCCAGCAGCTTAGGACAGGGGGCGGACTACGAGCAGTACTTC
- | TRBJ2-1 | - | TRBV9 | CASSVASRLANEQFF | TGTGCCAGCAGCGTAGCTAGTAGGCTAGCCAATGAGCAGTTCTTC
- | TRBJ2-7 | - | TRBV4-3 | CASSLDSLSYEQYF | TGCGCCAGCAGCCTGGACAGTCTCTCCTACGAGCAGTACTTC
TRBD1 | TRBJ1-2 | - | TRBV6-1 | CASKDRAPQIYGYTF | TGTGCCAGCAAAGACAGGGCACCTCAGATCTATGGCTACACCTTC
TRBD2 | TRBJ2-7 | - | TRBV2 | CASQGLEFYEQYF | TGTGCCAGTCAAGGACTAGAGTTTTACGAGCAGTACTTC
- | TRBJ2-2 | - | TRBV9 | CASSHFDSGELFF | TGTGCCAGCAGCCACTTCGATTCCGGGGAGCTGTTTTTT
- | TRBJ1-2 | - | TRBV19 | CASSINENDYGYTF | TGTGCCAGTAGTATAAACGAGAACGACTATGGCTACACCTTC
- | TRBJ1-1 | once | TRBV2 | CASRFRGGTEAFF | TGTGCCAGCAGGTTCCGTGGGGGGACTGAAGCTTTCTTT
- | TRBJ2-1 | - | TRBV20-1 | CSASGENEQFF | TGCAGTGCTTCGGGAGAAAATGAGCAGTTCTTC
TRBD1 | TRBJ1-1 | - | TRBV6-1 | CASRSGTGGHTEAFF | TGTGCCAGCAGGAGTGGAACAGGGGGGCACACTGAAGCTTTCTTT
- | TRBJ2-7 | once | TRBV5-1 | CASSLEDSYEQYF | TGCGCCAGCAGCTTGGAGGACTCGTACGAGCAGTACTTC
- | TRBJ2-1 | - | TRBV7-8 | CASSSTAGRPSSYNEQFF | TGTGCCAGCAGCTCCACGGCGGGCAGGCCAAGCTCCTACAATGAGCAGTTCTTC
TRBD1 | TRBJ1-5 | - | TRBV28 | CASSLRGQGNQPQHF | TGTGCCAGCAGTTTAAGGGGACAGGGCAATCAGCCCCAGCATTTT
TRBD1 | TRBJ1-2 | - | TRBV13 | CASSRGTGSSYGYTF | TGTGCCAGCAGCCGAGGGACAGGGAGTTCCTATGGCTACACCTTC
- | TRBJ2-2 | - | TRBV21-1 | CASSKDRVDTGELFF | TGTGCCAGCAGCAAGGACAGGGTGGACACCGGGGAGCTGTTTTTT
TRBD1 | TRBJ1-2 | - | TRBV5-7 | CASSLAIQGADYGYTF | TGTGCCAGCAGCTTGGCGATACAGGGGGCAGACTATGGCTACACCTTC
TRBD2 | TRBJ2-7 | - | TRBV19 | CASSMASGAYEQYF | TGTGCCAGTAGTATGGCTAGCGGGGCCTACGAGCAGTACTTC
TRBD2 | TRBJ2-7 | - | TRBV5-4 | CASSLEPGLAAEQYF | TGTGCCAGCAGCTTAGAGCCTGGACTAGCGGCCGAGCAGTACTTC
- | TRBJ1-3 | once | TRBV7-8 | CASSLSVIVPGNTIYF | TGTGCCAGCAGCTTATCCGTAATAGTCCCTGGAAACACCATATATTTT
TRBD1 | TRBJ2-1 | - | TRBV4-1 | CASSQGQEWTGKFF | TGCGCCAGCAGCCAAGGCCAAGAGTGGACAGGGAAGTTCTTC
TRBD1 | TRBJ1-2 | - | TRBV6-1 | CASSSTGNYGYTF | TGTGCCAGCAGTTCGACAGGGAACTATGGCTACACCTTC
TRBD2 | TRBJ2-1 | - | TRBV28 | CASSTRGGGSSSYNEQFF | TGTGCCAGCAGTACCCGCGGGGGGGGTTCGAGCTCCTACAATGAGCAGTTCTTC
TRBD2 | TRBJ2-1 | - | TRBV10-3 | CAISELLAGANEQFF | TGTGCCATCAGTGAGTTACTAGCGGGGGCCAATGAGCAGTTCTTC
- | TRBJ1-2 | - | TRBV29-1 | CSVETANNYGYTF | TGCAGCGTTGAAACAGCTAATAACTATGGCTACACCTTC
TRBD1 | TRBJ1-2 | - | TRBV28 | CASSSIGQGERYGYTF | TGTGCCAGCAGTTCTATAGGACAGGGCGAGCGGTATGGCTACACCTTC
- | TRBJ2-7 | - | TRBV5-1 | CASSPGMTPSSYEQYF | TGCGCCAGCAGCCCGGGAATGACGCCGAGCTCCTACGAGCAGTACTTC
TRBD1 | TRBJ1-1 | - | TRBV4-1 | CASGQDEGTEAFF | TGCGCCAGCGGACAGGACGAAGGGACTGAAGCTTTCTTT
- | TRBJ2-1 | - | TRBV18 | CASSPSISVNEQFF | TGTGCCAGCTCACCGAGTATTAGCGTCAATGAGCAGTTCTTC
TRBD2 | TRBJ2-1 | - | TRBV7-9 | CASSLVGLAAHNEQFF | TGTGCCAGCAGCTTAGTGGGACTAGCGGCCCACAATGAGCAGTTCTTC
- | TRBJ2-7 | once | TRBV18 | CASSPKSQSYEQYF | TGTGCCAGCTCACCAAAGTCGCAGTCCTACGAGCAGTACTTC
- | TRBJ1-2 | once | TRBV28 | CASSVGGGADYGYTF | TGTGCCAGCAGCGTTGGAGGGGGGGCGGACTATGGCTACACCTTC
- | TRBJ2-7 | - | TRBV9 | CASSPRDTYSYEQYF | TGTGCCAGCAGCCCACGGGACACCTACTCCTACGAGCAGTACTTC
TRBD1 | TRBJ1-5 | - | TRBV7-9 | CASSPQGAGNQPQHF | TGTGCCAGCAGCCCTCAGGGGGCCGGCAATCAGCCCCAGCATTTT
TRBD1 | TRBJ2-7 | - | TRBV5-1 | CASSLEGAEQYF | TGCGCCAGCAGCTTGGAGGGGGCCGAGCAGTACTTC